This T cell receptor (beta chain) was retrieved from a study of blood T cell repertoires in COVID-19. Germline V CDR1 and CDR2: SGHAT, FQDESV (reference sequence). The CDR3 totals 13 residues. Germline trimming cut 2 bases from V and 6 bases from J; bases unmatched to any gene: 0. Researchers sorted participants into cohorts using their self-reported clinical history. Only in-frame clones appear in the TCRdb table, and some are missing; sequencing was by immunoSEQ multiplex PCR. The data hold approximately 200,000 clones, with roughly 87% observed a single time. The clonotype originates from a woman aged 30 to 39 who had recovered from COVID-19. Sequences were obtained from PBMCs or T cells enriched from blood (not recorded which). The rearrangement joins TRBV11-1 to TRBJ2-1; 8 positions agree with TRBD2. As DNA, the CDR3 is TGTGCCAGCAGCTTAACTAGCGGCAATGAGCAGTTCTTC. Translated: CASSLTSGNEQFF.